This T cell receptor beta chain was documented in a study of blood T cell repertoires in COVID-19. Overall study: The United States, Italy and Spain provided the acute and convalescent COVID-19 samples. PBMCs, B-cell-depleted T cells, or T cells provided the cDNA or gDNA that made up the material.

Original analysis: Using reference gene primer amplification, nucleated cell counts were estimated. Measured with immunoSEQ multiplex PCR; TCRdb has only the in-frame clones, and not every one. V, J and clone size were drawn from that table, and D and trimming were deduced from the DNA. The data contain 150,000 to 200,000 clones, about 86% of them singletons. The V gene end was trimmed by 6 bases and the J gene end by 10 bases; junction bases not matched to a gene: 15. The germline CDR1 and CDR2 sequences are ENHRY and SYGVKD. The CDR3 consists of 17 residues. Cohort placement rested on clinical history that participants reported themselves.

This receptor was taken from a man aged 35 to 55 who had recovered from COVID-19. This chain connects TRBV10-3 to TRBJ1-6, with 10 nucleotides matching TRBD1. The material sequenced was PBMCs or T cells enriched from blood (not recorded which). This CDR3 reads CAIRPSGPGTGDSPLHF. The CDR3 DNA is TGTGCCATCAGACCGAGCGGGCCGGGGACAGGGGACTCACCCCTCCACTTT.